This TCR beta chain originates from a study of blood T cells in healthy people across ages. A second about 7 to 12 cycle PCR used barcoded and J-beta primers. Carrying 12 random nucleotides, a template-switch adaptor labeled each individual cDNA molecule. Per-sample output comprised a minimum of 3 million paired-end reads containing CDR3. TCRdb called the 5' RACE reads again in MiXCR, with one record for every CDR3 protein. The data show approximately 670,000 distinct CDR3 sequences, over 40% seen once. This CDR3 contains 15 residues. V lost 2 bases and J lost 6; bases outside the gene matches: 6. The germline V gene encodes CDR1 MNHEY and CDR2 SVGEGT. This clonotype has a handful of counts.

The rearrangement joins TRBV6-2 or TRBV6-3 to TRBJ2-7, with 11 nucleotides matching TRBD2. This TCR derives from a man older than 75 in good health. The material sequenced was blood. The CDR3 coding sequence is TGTGCCAGCAGTTACGCGCTAGCGGGAGGTTCCGAGCAGTACTTC. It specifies CASSYALAGGSEQYF.